This TCR beta chain emerged from a study of T cells in Graves' hyperthyroidism and ophthalmopathy. Study-level points and caveats: The authors' 13 V-J model separated ophthalmopathy from stable hyperthyroidism. Researchers found most expanded thyroid clonotypes above 0.001 in blood as well.

About this clonotype: Antigen specificity is unknown.

From RNA transcripts, TCR beta CDR3 regions were amplified. The TCR CDR3 was amplified in a first-round RT-PCR using the HTBI primer set. One entry per CDR3 protein results from TCRdb running MiXCR on the multiplex PCR reads. The sample yields roughly 500,000 distinct CDR3 sequences, roughly 50% seen once. Criteria for exclusion of patients were uncontrolled infection, other autoimmune disease, pregnancy or lactation. Each diagnosis drew on symptoms, thyroxine, TRAb, thyroid ultrasound and orbital computed tomography findings. The CDR3 has 16 amino acids. Trimming cost V 6 bases and J 2 bases; bases outside gene matches: 10. Per the germline V gene, CDR1 is SEHNR and CDR2 is FQNEAQ (reference sequence).

Material for sequencing was peripheral blood or thyroid tissue (not recorded which). The TCR sequence derives from an adult woman with Graves' disease, either hyperthyroidism or ophthalmopathy (not recorded which). This chain connects TRBV7-9 to TRBJ1-2; 9 nucleotides line up with TRBD1. DNA for the CDR3: TGTGCCAGCAGTTCACCGGGACAGGGACCCAACTATGGCTACACCTTC. Encoded protein: CASSSPGQGPNYGYTF.